The 6 T cell receptor beta chains in this list originate from one sample, sequenced in a study of blood T cell repertoires in acute mononucleosis. Time point given: convalescence about 6 months (5-8 months) after acute presentation (visit 7). Using immunoSEQ multiplex PCR, the repertoire was profiled, and TCRdb retains in-frame clones only, with some absent. The sample yields roughly 1,800 clones, 20% to 25% seen once. This specimen was EBV YVL epitope tetramer+ CD8+ T cells sorted from PBMCs, taken during convalescence from infectious mononucleosis. Subset described: CD8 T cells binding a tetramer with EBV BRLF1 109-117 peptide (YVL-BR). These receptors all stem from a woman aged 18-29 years with infectious mononucleosis caused by EBV.

This clone has ten or more counts. This sequence joins TRBV4-2 and TRBJ1-3; D remains ambiguous. CDR3 length equals 14 residues. Germline assignment: CDR1 LGHNA and CDR2 YNFKEQ. V shed 4 bases and J shed 4 bases, with 11 bases lying between them. The CDR3 here is CASSPGVTGNTIYF. As DNA, the CDR3 is TGTGCCAGCAGCCCGGGCGTCACGGGAAACACCATATATTTT.

Concerning this clone: A read error is likely here: a far larger clone is one base away. The V gene is TRBV28, the J gene TRBJ2-7; D gene uncertain. V lost 6 bases and J lost 2, with 14 bases in between. CDR1 is MDHEN, CDR2 SYDVKM, per germline. The CDR3 is 14 amino acids. The CDR3 coding sequence is TGTGCCAGCAGCTGGGGTTACCAAACCTACGAGCAGTACTTC. The encoded protein is CASSWGYQTYEQYF.

This clone has ten or more counts. The chain is built from TRBV11-2 and TRBJ2-3; D is unresolved. Germline V gene sequence: CDR1 SGHAT, CDR2 FQNNGV. Trimming stripped 5 bases from V and 4 bases from J, with 19 bases between. This CDR3 has 16 amino acids. CDR3 amino acids: CASSQGWFPRADTQYF. The CDR3 region has the DNA TGTGCCAGCAGCCAAGGGTGGTTTCCTCGCGCAGATACGCAGTATTTT.

This clone was counted between two and nine times. This rearrangement joins TRBV5-6 to TRBJ2-7; 7 positions agree with TRBD2. Germline CDR1 reads SGHDT; CDR2 reads YYEEEE. The CDR3 is made up of 16 amino acids. J was trimmed by 1 base and V by 2 bases; bases with no gene match: 9. The CDR3 here is CASSLGATSRSYEQYF. The CDR3 DNA is TGTGCCAGCAGCTTAGGCGCGACTAGCAGGTCCTACGAGCAGTACTTC.

This clone has more than one count but fewer than ten. A far larger clone lies a single base away; this is likely a read error. CDR3 nucleotides: TGTGCCAGCAGCTTGGCGGCGCGGAAGGACGAGCAGTACTTC. As protein: CASSLAARKDEQYF. V is TRBV5-6 and J is TRBJ2-7; the D is unclear. The V end was cut by 0 bases, the J end by 5 bases, with 12 bases between. The CDR3 loop spans 14 amino acids. Per the germline V gene, CDR1 is SGHDT and CDR2 is YYEEEE.

This clone was observed a few times. A far larger clone is one base from this, pointing to a likely read error. The rearrangement joins TRBV5-6 to TRBJ2-7, with 8 nucleotides matching TRBD1. Germline V gene sequence: CDR1 SGHDT, CDR2 YYEEEE. Germline trimming cut 4 bases from V and 0 bases from J; bases unmatched to any gene: 3. This CDR3 is 14 amino acids long. The DNA of the CDR3 is TGTGCCAGCAGCCAGGACAGGGACTCCTACGAGCAGTACTTC. Translating it yields CASSQDRDSYEQYF.